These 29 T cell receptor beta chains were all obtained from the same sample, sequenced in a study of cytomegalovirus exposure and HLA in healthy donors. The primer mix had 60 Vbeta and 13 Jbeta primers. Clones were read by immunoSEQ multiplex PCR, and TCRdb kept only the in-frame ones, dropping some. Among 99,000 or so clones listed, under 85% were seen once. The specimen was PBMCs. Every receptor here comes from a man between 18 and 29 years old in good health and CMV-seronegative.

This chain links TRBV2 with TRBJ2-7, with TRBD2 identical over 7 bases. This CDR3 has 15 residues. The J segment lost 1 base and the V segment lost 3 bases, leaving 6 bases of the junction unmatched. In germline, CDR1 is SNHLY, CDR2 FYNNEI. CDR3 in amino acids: CASSDGEGFSYEQYF. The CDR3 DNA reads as TGTGCCAGCAGTGACGGGGAGGGTTTTTCCTACGAGCAGTACTTC.

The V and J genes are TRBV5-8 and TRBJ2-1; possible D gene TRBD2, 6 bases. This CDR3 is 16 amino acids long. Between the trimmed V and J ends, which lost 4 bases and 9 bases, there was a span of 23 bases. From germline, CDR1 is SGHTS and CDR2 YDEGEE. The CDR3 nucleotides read TGTGCCAGCAGCCCTCGTAAGGGTTTGGGAGGTGGTGAGCAGTTCTTC. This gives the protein CASSPRKGLGGGEQFF.

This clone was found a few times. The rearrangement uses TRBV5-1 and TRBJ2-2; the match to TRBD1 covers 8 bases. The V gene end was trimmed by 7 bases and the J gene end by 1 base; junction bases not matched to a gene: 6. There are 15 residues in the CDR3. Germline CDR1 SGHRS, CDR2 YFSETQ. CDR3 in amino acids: CASHTGTGNTGELFF. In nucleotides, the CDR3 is TGCGCCAGCCACACCGGGACAGGGAACACCGGGGAGCTGTTTTTT.

CDR3 bases: TGTGCCAGCAGCGCGGACAGGGGGAACTATGGCTACACCTTC. Its protein is CASSADRGNYGYTF. The gene calls are TRBV5-5 and TRBJ1-2; 10 nucleotides align to TRBD1. Germline V CDR1 and CDR2: SGHKS, YYEKEE (reference sequence). J lost 2 bases, V lost 4 bases, and 2 bases had no gene match. This CDR3 has 14 amino acids.

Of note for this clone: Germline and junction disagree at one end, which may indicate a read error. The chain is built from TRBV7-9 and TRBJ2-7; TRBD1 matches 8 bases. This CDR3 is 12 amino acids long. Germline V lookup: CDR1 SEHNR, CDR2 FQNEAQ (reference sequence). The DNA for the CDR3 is TGTTCCAGCAGCTTAGGGACAGGAGAGCAGTACTTC. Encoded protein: CSSSLGTGEQYF.

CDR3 loop: CASSPRTGPNTEAFF. The DNA of the CDR3 is TGTGCCAGCAGCCCCCGGACAGGGCCGAACACTGAAGCTTTCTTT. V is TRBV7-2 and J is TRBJ1-1; 8 bases fit TRBD1. The CDR3 is made up of 15 amino acids. Germline CDR1 reads SGHTA; CDR2 reads FQGNSA. The J segment lost 1 base and the V segment lost 5 bases, leaving 6 bases of the junction unmatched.

Written as DNA, the CDR3 is TGCGCCAGCAGCTTGGAGACAGGGGGAGAGACCCAGTACTTC. Protein: CASSLETGGETQYF. The V and J genes are TRBV5-1 and TRBJ2-5; 9 bases line up with TRBD1. In germline, CDR1 is SGHRS, CDR2 YFSETQ. The CDR3 is 14 residues long. The V and J ends lost 0 bases and 4 bases, in that order; junction bases with no gene match: 1.

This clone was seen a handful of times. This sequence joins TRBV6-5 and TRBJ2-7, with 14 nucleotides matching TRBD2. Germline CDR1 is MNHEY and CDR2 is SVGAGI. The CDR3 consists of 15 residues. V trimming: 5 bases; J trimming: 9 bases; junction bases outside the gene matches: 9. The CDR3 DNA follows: TGTGCCAGCAGTCCTGGACTAGCGGGAGGTCTGGGGCAGTACTTC. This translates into CASSPGLAGGLGQYF.

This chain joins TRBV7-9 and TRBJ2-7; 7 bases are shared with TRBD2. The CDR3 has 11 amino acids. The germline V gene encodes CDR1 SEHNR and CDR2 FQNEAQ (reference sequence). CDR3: CASSLESRGDV. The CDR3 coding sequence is TGTGCCAGCAGCTTAGAGTCACGGGGGGATGTC.

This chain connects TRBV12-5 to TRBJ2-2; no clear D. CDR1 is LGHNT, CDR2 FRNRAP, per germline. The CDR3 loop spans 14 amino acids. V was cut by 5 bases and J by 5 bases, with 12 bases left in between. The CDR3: CASGLYVKTGELFF. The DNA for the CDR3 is TGTGCTAGTGGTCTCTACGTGAAAACCGGGGAGCTGTTTTTT.

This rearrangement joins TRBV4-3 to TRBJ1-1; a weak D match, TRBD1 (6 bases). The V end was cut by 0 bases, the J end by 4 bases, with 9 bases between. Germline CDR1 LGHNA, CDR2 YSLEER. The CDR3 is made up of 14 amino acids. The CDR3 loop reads CASSQDQGRTEAFF. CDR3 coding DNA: TGCGCCAGCAGCCAAGATCAGGGGCGCACTGAAGCTTTCTTT.

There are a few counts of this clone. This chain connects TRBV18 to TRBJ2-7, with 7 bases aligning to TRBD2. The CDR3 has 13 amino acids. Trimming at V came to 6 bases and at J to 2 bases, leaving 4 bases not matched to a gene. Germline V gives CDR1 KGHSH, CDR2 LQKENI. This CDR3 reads CASSPGLTYEQYF. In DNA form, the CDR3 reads TGTGCCAGCTCCCCGGGACTAACCTACGAGCAGTACTTC.

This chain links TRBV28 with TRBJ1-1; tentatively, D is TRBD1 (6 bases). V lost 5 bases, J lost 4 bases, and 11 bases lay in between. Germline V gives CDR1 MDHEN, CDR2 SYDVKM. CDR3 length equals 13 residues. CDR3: CASSVTGSTEAFF. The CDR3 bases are TGTGCCAGCAGTGTCACAGGGTCCACTGAAGCTTTCTTT.

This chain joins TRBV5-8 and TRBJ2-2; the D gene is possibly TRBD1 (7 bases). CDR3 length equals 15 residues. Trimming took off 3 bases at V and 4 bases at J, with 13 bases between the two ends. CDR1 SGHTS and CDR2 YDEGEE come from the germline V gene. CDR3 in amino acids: CASSWGDSRTGELFF. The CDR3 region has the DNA TGTGCCAGCAGCTGGGGGGACAGCCGCACCGGGGAGCTGTTTTTT.

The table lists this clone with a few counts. The DNA for the CDR3 is TGCGCCAGCAGCTTGGATCCTAGCGGCCAGTACTACGAGCAGTACTTC. Residues: CASSLDPSGQYYEQYF. The gene calls are TRBV5-1 and TRBJ2-7, with 7 bases lining up with TRBD2. Germline-derived CDR1 and CDR2 are SGHRS and YFSETQ. The CDR3 is made up of 16 amino acids. J was trimmed by 3 bases and V by 0 bases; bases with no gene match: 9. Using reference TRBV5-1 and TRBJ2-7 for the parts outside the CDR3, the full variable domain is KAGVTQTPRYLIKTRGQQVTLSCSPISGHRSVSWYQQTPGQGLQFLFEYFSETQRNKGNFPGRFSGRQFSNSRSEMNVSTLELGDSALYLCASSLDPSGQYYEQYFGPGTRLTVT.

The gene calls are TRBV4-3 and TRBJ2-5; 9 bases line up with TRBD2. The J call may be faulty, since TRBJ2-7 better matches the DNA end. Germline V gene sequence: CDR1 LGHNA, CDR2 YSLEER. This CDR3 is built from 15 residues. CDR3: CASSQGLAAHYEQYF. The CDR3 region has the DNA TGCGCCAGCAGCCAAGGACTAGCGGCCCACTACGAGCAGTACTTC.

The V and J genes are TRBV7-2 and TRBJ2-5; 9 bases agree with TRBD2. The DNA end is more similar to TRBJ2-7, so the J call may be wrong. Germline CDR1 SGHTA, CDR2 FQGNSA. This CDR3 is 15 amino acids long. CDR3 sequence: CASSLSGRQDYEQYF. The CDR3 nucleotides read TGTGCCAGCAGCTTAAGCGGGAGGCAGGACTACGAGCAGTACTTC.

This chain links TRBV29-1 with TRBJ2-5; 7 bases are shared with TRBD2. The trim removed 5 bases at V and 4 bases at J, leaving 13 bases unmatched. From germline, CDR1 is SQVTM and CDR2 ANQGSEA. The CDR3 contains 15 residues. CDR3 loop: CSVRSGLRRRETQYF. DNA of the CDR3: TGCAGCGTTCGTAGCGGGCTCAGGCGGCGAGAGACCCAGTACTTC. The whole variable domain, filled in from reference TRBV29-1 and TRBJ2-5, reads SAVISQKPSRDICQRGTSLTIQCQVDSQVTMMFWYRQQPGQSLTLIATANQGSEATYESGFVIDKFPISRPNLTFSTLTVSNMSPEDSSIYLCSVRSGLRRRETQYFGPGTRLLVL.

CDR3 sequence: CASSDRVRYTF. CDR3 in DNA: TGTGCCAGTAGCGACAGGGTCCGCTACACCTTC. The V and J genes are TRBV19 and TRBJ1-2; 7 bases line up with TRBD1. The V and J ends lost 6 bases and 9 bases, in that order; junction bases with no gene match: 4. This CDR3 region has 11 residues. Germline V gene sequence: CDR1 LNHDA, CDR2 SQIVND (reference sequence).

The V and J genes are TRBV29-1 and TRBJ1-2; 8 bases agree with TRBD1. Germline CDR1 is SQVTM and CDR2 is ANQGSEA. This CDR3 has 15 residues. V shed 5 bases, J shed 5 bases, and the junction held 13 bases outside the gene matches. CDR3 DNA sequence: TGCAGCGTTCGAGATATGACAGGGGCCCCTTATGGCTACACCTTC. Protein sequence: CSVRDMTGAPYGYTF.

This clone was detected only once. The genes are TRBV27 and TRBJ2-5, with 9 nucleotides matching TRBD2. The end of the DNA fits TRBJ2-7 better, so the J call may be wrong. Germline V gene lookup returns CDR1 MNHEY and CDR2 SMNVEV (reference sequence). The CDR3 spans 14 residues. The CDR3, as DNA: TGTGCCAGCAGTTTAGGCGGGAGGGCCTACGAGCAGTACTTC. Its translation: CASSLGGRAYEQYF.

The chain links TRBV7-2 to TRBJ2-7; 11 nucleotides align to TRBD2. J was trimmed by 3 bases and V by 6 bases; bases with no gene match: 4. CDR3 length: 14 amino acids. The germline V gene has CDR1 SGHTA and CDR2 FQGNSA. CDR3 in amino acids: CASRTSGARYEQYF. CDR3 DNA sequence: TGTGCCAGCAGGACTAGCGGGGCTCGCTACGAGCAGTACTTC. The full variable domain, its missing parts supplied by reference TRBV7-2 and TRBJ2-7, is GAGVSQSPSNKVTEKGKDVELRCDPISGHTALYWYRQSLGQGLEFLIYFQGNSAPDKSGLPSDRFSAERTGGSVSTLTIQRTQQEDSAVYLCASRTSGARYEQYFGPGTRLTVT.

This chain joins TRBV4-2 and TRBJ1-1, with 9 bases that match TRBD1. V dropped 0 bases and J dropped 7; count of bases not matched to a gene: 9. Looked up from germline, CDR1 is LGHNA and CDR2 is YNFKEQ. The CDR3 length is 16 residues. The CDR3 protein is CASSQDKGTGWREAFF. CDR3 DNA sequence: TGTGCCAGCAGCCAAGATAAAGGGACAGGGTGGCGTGAAGCTTTCTTT.

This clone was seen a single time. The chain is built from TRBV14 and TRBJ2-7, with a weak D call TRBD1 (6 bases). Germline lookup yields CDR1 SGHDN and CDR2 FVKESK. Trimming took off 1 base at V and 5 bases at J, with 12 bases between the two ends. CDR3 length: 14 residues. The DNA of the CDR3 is TGTGCCAGCAGCCAAGCAAACAGGGCGAACGAGCAGTACTTC. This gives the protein CASSQANRANEQYF.

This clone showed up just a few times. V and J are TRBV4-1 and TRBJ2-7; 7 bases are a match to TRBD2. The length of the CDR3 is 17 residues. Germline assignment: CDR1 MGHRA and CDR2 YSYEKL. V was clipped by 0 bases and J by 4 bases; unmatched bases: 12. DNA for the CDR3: TGCGCCAGCAGCCAAGACTGGTTGACGGGAGGAGGTTACGAGCAGTACTTC. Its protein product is CASSQDWLTGGGYEQYF.

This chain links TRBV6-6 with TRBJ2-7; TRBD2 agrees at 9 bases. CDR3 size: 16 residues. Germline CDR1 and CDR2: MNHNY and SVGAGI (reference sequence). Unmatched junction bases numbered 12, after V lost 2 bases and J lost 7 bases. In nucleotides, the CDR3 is TGTGCCAGCAGTTACAGGCGGGGGGGGCGATACGGGGAGCAGTACTTC. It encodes CASSYRRGGRYGEQYF.

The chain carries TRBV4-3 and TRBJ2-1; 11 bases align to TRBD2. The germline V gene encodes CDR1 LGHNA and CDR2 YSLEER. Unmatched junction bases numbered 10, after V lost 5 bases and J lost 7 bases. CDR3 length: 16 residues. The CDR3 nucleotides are TGCGCCAGCAGCTCTCATAGCGGGAGGGCCCAGAATGAGCAGTTCTTC. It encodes CASSSHSGRAQNEQFF.

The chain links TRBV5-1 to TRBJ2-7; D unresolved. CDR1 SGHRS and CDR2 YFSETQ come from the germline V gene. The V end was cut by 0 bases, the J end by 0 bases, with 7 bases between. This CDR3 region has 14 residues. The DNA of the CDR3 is TGCGCCAGCAGCTTGGACTTTTCCTCCTACGAGCAGTACTTC. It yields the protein CASSLDFSSYEQYF.

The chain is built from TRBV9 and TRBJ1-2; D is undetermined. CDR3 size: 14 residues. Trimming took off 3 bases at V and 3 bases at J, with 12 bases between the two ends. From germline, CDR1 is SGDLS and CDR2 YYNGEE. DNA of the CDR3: TGTGCCAGCAGCGCTACGGGGATGGACTATGGCTACACCTTC. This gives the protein CASSATGMDYGYTF.